These T cell receptor beta chains were read from a single sample in a study of blood T cell repertoires in COVID-19. The assay was immunoSEQ multiplex PCR, and TCRdb's table has in-frame clones only and misses some. The sample consists of around 100,000 clones, about 80% of them appearing once. Material: peripheral blood. The receptors derive from a woman of 80 years or more with active or convalescent COVID-19. Each CDR3 is given without its conserved first and last residue. Each record gives: V gene, CDR3 length, CDR3 protein.

TRBV29-1	14	SVDRGHGGIYPEAF
TRBV3-1/TRBV3-2	14	ASSPYGQGRPGELF
TRBV5-6	14	ASSLGIKGGTDTQY
TRBV19	14	ASSEGERGGSQPQH
TRBV28	14	ASSLRGWDRSYEQY
TRBV6-2/TRBV6-3	13	ASSRGQTYNSPLH
TRBV6-2/TRBV6-3	14	ASSYRTSGYNNEQF
TRBV28	11	ASSFQGRNEAF
TRBV19	17	ASSIAGRGRGVRNQPQH
TRBV7-9	16	ASSLAPGQGSRREKLF
TRBV4-2	14	ASSQGERGNTYEQY
TRBV29-1	11	SVGQGDTGELF
TRBV30	13	AWSVGDRGGDGYT
TRBV28	12	ASTQRQDNSPLH
TRBV28	13	ASSLDRGGNSPLH
TRBV5-5	13	ASSLDISRSYEQY
TRBV7-6	12	ASSSDRANTEAF
TRBV6-5	13	ASSKTGSANYGYT
TRBV19	12	ASTSDRGYQPQH
TRBV9	13	ASSLLAGAYNEQF
TRBV13	12	ASSSTRGGYEQY
TRBV28	12	ASSLLSGYGGYT